A single sample is the source of the 4 T cell receptor beta chains below, sequenced in a study of human T cells and chemical hapten exposure. The time point here: pre-sensitization, week 0. Treatment in this sample: therapeutic diphenylcyclopropenone sensitization with weekly scalp DPC. It was unfractionated whole blood from which total RNA was extracted. TCRdb fed the RACE reads into MiXCR, producing one record per CDR3 protein. The sample contains tens of thousands of distinct CDR3 sequences, roughly 12% of which appear only once. Source: whole blood, taken in connection with sensitization to the hapten diphenylcyclopropenone (DPC). Source of these receptors: a woman in her 40s with alopecia areata. Some clones in this sample may be carry-over from other donors' samples.

This clonotype was observed many times. This chain joins TRBV10-1 and TRBJ1-1; tentative D call: TRBD1 (6 bases). Germline loops: CDR1 WNHNN, CDR2 SYGVQD (reference sequence). There are 13 residues in the CDR3. V was trimmed by 3 bases and J by 10 bases, leaving 15 bases between them. The CDR3 loop is CASSERTATRAFF. In DNA, the CDR3 is TGCGCCAGCAGTGAAAGGACAGCCACTAGAGCTTTCTTT.

This clonotype came up a few times. This rearrangement joins TRBV23-1 to TRBJ2-7; D is ambiguous. TRBV23-1 falls under the ORF class, with uncertain function. V was cut by 4 bases and J by 4 bases, with 23 bases left in between. The CDR3 consists of 17 residues. The CDR3 DNA reads TGCGCCAGCAGTCCCCTCCTCGGATCCCACCGCAAATACGAGCAGTACTTC. It translates to CASSPLLGSHRKYEQYF.

This clonotype turned up a few times. The V gene is TRBV20-1, the J gene TRBJ2-5, with 8 bases identical to TRBD2. Germline V CDR1 and CDR2: DFQATT, SNEGSKA (reference sequence). J gave up 5 bases and V 2 bases, and 16 bases lay outside the gene matches. The CDR3 has 17 amino acids. The chain's CDR3 is CSARLGLVAGPEETQYF. The DNA for the CDR3 is TGCAGTGCTAGACTGGGGTTGGTAGCGGGGCCCGAGGAGACCCAGTACTTC.

This clonotype was observed a handful of times. The rearrangement joins TRBV9 to TRBJ2-1; weak D call: TRBD2 (7 bases). Trimming cost V 6 bases and J 8 bases, with 21 bases left between them. Germline V gene data show CDR1 as SGDLS and CDR2 as YYNGEE. This CDR3 comprises 15 residues. DNA for the CDR3: TGTGCCAGCACCCCCCATGGGGGGGCTAAAGATGAGCAGTTCTTC. It translates to CASTPHGGAKDEQFF.